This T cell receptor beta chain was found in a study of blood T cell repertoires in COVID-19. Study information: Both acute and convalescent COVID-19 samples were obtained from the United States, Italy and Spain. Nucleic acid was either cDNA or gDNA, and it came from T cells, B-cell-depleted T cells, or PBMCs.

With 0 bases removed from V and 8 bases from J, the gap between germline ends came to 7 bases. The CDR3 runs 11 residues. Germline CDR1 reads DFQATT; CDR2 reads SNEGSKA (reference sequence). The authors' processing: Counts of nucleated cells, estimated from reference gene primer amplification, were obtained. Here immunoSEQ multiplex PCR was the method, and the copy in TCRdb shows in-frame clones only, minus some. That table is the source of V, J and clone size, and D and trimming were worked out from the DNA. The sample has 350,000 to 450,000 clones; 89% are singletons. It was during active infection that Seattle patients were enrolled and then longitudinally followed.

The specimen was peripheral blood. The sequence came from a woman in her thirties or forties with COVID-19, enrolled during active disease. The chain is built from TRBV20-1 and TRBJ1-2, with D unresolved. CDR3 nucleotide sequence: TGCAGTGCTAGAGAGAAGGAGGGCTACACCTTC. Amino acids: CSAREKEGYTF.